Listed below are T cell receptor beta chains from one sample, sequenced in a study of cytomegalovirus exposure and HLA in healthy donors. The protocol was immunoSEQ multiplex PCR, while the TCRdb copy is restricted to in-frame clones and leaves out a portion. The sample carries about 83,000 clones, about 96% recorded once. The specimen was PBMCs. The receptors derive from a woman between 18 and 29 years old in good health and CMV-seronegative. CDR3s include the opening cysteine and the closing phenylalanine or tryptophan. A D gene is named only where the DNA matches it firmly. The size field is filled for only some rows; it gives once, few, many or a size class.

v_gene: TRBV7-2; d_gene: .; abundance: .; j_gene: TRBJ2-7; CDR3nt: TGTGCCAGCAGCTTAGTGTCGACAGCCCCCGAGCAGTACTTC; CDR3aa: CASSLVSTAPEQYF
v_gene: TRBV7-2; d_gene: .; abundance: .; j_gene: TRBJ1-5; CDR3nt: TGTGCCAGCAGCTTAGCGGTCAGGGTTCATCAGCCCCAGCATTTT; CDR3aa: CASSLAVRVHQPQHF
v_gene: TRBV5-4; d_gene: TRBD2; abundance: .; j_gene: TRBJ2-7; CDR3nt: TGTGCCAGCAGCTCGGGGACAGCGGGGGGATACGAGCAGTACTTC; CDR3aa: CASSSGTAGGYEQYF
v_gene: TRBV2; d_gene: .; abundance: .; j_gene: TRBJ1-2; CDR3nt: TGTGCCAGCAGTGAGAGCCTATCTAGGGGCTACACCTTC; CDR3aa: CASSESLSRGYTF
v_gene: TRBV27; d_gene: .; abundance: .; j_gene: TRBJ1-2; CDR3nt: TGTGCCAGCAGTTCCGGGAACTATGGCTACACCTTC; CDR3aa: CASSSGNYGYTF
v_gene: TRBV4-1; d_gene: TRBD2; abundance: .; j_gene: TRBJ2-1; CDR3nt: TGCGCCAGCAGCTGGGAGGGAGACAATGAGCAGTTCTTC; CDR3aa: CASSWEGDNEQFF
v_gene: TRBV9; d_gene: .; abundance: .; j_gene: TRBJ2-5; CDR3nt: TGTGCCAGCAGCGTAGGTGACTTCCAAGAGACCCAGTACTTC; CDR3aa: CASSVGDFQETQYF
v_gene: TRBV7-9; d_gene: TRBD2; abundance: .; j_gene: TRBJ2-2; CDR3nt: TGTGCCAGCTCACTAGGACTAGCGGGAGGGCCGGGGACCGGGGAGCTGTTTTTT; CDR3aa: CASSLGLAGGPGTGELFF
v_gene: TRBV7-2; d_gene: .; abundance: once; j_gene: TRBJ1-5; CDR3nt: TGTGCCAGCAGCCCTAACAGGAATCAGCCCCAGCATTTT; CDR3aa: CASSPNRNQPQHF
v_gene: TRBV19; d_gene: TRBD2; abundance: .; j_gene: TRBJ2-1; CDR3nt: TGTGCCAGTACCCTGCGGGGTGTGCGGGAGGGTTTCAATGAGCAGTTCTTC; CDR3aa: CASTLRGVREGFNEQFF
v_gene: TRBV27; d_gene: TRBD1; abundance: .; j_gene: TRBJ2-2; CDR3nt: TGTGCCAGCAGTTTTTGGTACGGGACAGGGGAAAGGGAGCTGTTTTTT; CDR3aa: CASSFWYGTGERELFF
v_gene: TRBV11-2; d_gene: TRBD1; abundance: .; j_gene: TRBJ2-1; CDR3nt: TGTGCCAGCAGCTTAGGACAGGGGTACAATGAGCAGTTCTTC; CDR3aa: CASSLGQGYNEQFF
v_gene: TRBV6-1; d_gene: TRBD2; abundance: .; j_gene: TRBJ2-1; CDR3nt: TGTGCCAGCAGTGAGGTCTCTAGCGGGAGGAATGAGCAGTTCTTC; CDR3aa: CASSEVSSGRNEQFF
v_gene: TRBV29-1; d_gene: TRBD1; abundance: .; j_gene: TRBJ1-4; CDR3nt: TGCAGCGCGCTAAAGGGGGCGACTAATGAAAAACTGTTTTTT; CDR3aa: CSALKGATNEKLFF
v_gene: TRBV19; d_gene: TRBD1; abundance: few; j_gene: TRBJ1-5; CDR3nt: TGTGCCAGTAGTTTGGGACAGGGGTCCGATAGCAATCAGCCCCAGCATTTT; CDR3aa: CASSLGQGSDSNQPQHF
v_gene: TRBV2; d_gene: .; abundance: .; j_gene: TRBJ2-4; CDR3nt: TGTGCCAGCAGTGACCTGACTGGGGCCAAAAACATTCAGTACTTC; CDR3aa: CASSDLTGAKNIQYF
v_gene: TRBV7-6; d_gene: TRBD2; abundance: .; j_gene: TRBJ2-7; CDR3nt: TGTGCCAGCAGCTTATCGCCCAGCGGGGCCGAGGGCGAGCAGTACTTC; CDR3aa: CASSLSPSGAEGEQYF
v_gene: TRBV14; d_gene: TRBD2; abundance: .; j_gene: TRBJ2-1; CDR3nt: TGTGCCAGCAGCCCATTAGGGCTAGCGGACAATGAGCAGTTCTTC; CDR3aa: CASSPLGLADNEQFF
v_gene: TRBV11-2; d_gene: TRBD1; abundance: .; j_gene: TRBJ2-7; CDR3nt: TGTGCCAGCAGCAACTCAAGGACAGGGAAGTACGAGCAGTACTTC; CDR3aa: CASSNSRTGKYEQYF
v_gene: TRBV27; d_gene: .; abundance: .; j_gene: TRBJ2-3; CDR3nt: TGTGCCAGCAGTTTATCCTCCCGACGAGCGGGCAAAACTCCCCATGATACGCAGTATTTT; CDR3aa: CASSLSSRRAGKTPHDTQYF
v_gene: TRBV10-3; d_gene: TRBD2; abundance: .; j_gene: TRBJ2-7; CDR3nt: TGTGCCATCAGGAGCGGGAGCGCCTACGAGCAGTACTTC; CDR3aa: CAIRSGSAYEQYF
v_gene: TRBV30; d_gene: .; abundance: .; j_gene: TRBJ1-2; CDR3nt: TGTGCCTGGAGTGTATCGCCGGGCGGGGACTATGGCTACACCTTC; CDR3aa: CAWSVSPGGDYGYTF
v_gene: TRBV15; d_gene: TRBD1; abundance: .; j_gene: TRBJ2-3; CDR3nt: TGTGCCACCAGCAGAGACAGGGGGTCCCGAGCAGATACGCAGTATTTT; CDR3aa: CATSRDRGSRADTQYF
v_gene: TRBV18; d_gene: .; abundance: .; j_gene: TRBJ2-1; CDR3nt: TGTGCCAGCTCACCCCTGAGCTCCTACAATGAGCAGTTCTTC; CDR3aa: CASSPLSSYNEQFF
v_gene: TRBV30; d_gene: .; abundance: .; j_gene: TRBJ2-7; CDR3nt: TGTGCCTGGACCGCCCATAGATTCTACGAGCAGTACTTC; CDR3aa: CAWTAHRFYEQYF
v_gene: TRBV29-1; d_gene: TRBD1; abundance: .; j_gene: TRBJ1-1; CDR3nt: TGCAGCGCCGGGACAGGGTCCAACACTGAAGCTTTCTTT; CDR3aa: CSAGTGSNTEAFF
v_gene: TRBV14; d_gene: TRBD1; abundance: .; j_gene: TRBJ2-7; CDR3nt: TGTGCCAGCAGCCAAGATAGATTGGGGACAGGGCGTTACGAGCAGTACTTC; CDR3aa: CASSQDRLGTGRYEQYF
v_gene: TRBV5-1; d_gene: .; abundance: .; j_gene: TRBJ2-7; CDR3nt: TGCGCCAGCAGCACCACACGGACTACCTTTCGTGACGAGCAGTACTTC; CDR3aa: CASSTTRTTFRDEQYF
v_gene: TRBV23-1; d_gene: .; abundance: .; j_gene: TRBJ2-7; CDR3nt: TGCGCCAGCGATCCGGTAATCTACGAGCAGTACTTC; CDR3aa: CASDPVIYEQYF
v_gene: TRBV6-1; d_gene: .; abundance: .; j_gene: TRBJ1-1; CDR3nt: TGTGCCAGCAGTGAAGGAACAGCCCCGAACACTGAAGCTTTCTTT; CDR3aa: CASSEGTAPNTEAFF
v_gene: TRBV6-5; d_gene: .; abundance: .; j_gene: TRBJ1-6; CDR3nt: TGTGCCAGCAGTTACTCTCCAGGATCGAACTATTCACCCCTCCACTTT; CDR3aa: CASSYSPGSNYSPLHF
v_gene: TRBV7-9; d_gene: .; abundance: .; j_gene: TRBJ1-2; CDR3nt: TGTGCCAGCACCCTCGAACAGGATTTTTATGGCTACACCTTC; CDR3aa: CASTLEQDFYGYTF
v_gene: TRBV9; d_gene: TRBD2; abundance: .; j_gene: TRBJ2-7; CDR3nt: TGTGCCAGCAGCGTAGCGGGGGGAACCTACGAGCAGTACTTC; CDR3aa: CASSVAGGTYEQYF
v_gene: TRBV4-1; d_gene: .; abundance: .; j_gene: TRBJ2-7; CDR3nt: TGCGCCAGCAGCCAAGAAAGGCGGGTGATCTACGAGCAGTACTTC; CDR3aa: CASSQERRVIYEQYF
v_gene: TRBV6-5; d_gene: TRBD1; abundance: .; j_gene: TRBJ1-5; CDR3nt: TGTGCCAGCAGGGAGGGACAGCAAGATCAGCCCCAGCATTTT; CDR3aa: CASREGQQDQPQHF
v_gene: TRBV14; d_gene: .; abundance: .; j_gene: TRBJ1-1; CDR3nt: TGTGCCAGCAGCCCCCCCGTGAACACTGAAGCTTTCTTT; CDR3aa: CASSPPVNTEAFF
v_gene: TRBV6-5; d_gene: .; abundance: .; j_gene: TRBJ1-3; CDR3nt: TGTGCCAGCAGTTATTCTCCCGTAAACACCATATATTTT; CDR3aa: CASSYSPVNTIYF
v_gene: TRBV7-9; d_gene: TRBD2; abundance: .; j_gene: TRBJ2-5; CDR3nt: TGTGCCAGCAGCTTCTCGGCTAGCGGGAGTTCCCAAGAGACCCAGTACTTC; CDR3aa: CASSFSASGSSQETQYF
v_gene: TRBV2; d_gene: .; abundance: .; j_gene: TRBJ1-1; CDR3nt: TGTGCCAGCGTCGGGAACACTGAAGCTTTCTTT; CDR3aa: CASVGNTEAFF
v_gene: TRBV11-2; d_gene: TRBD1; abundance: .; j_gene: TRBJ2-5; CDR3nt: TGTGCCAGCAGCTTACCATGGACAGGCGGGGAGACCCAGTACTTC; CDR3aa: CASSLPWTGGETQYF
v_gene: TRBV9; d_gene: TRBD2; abundance: .; j_gene: TRBJ2-2; CDR3nt: TGTGCCAGCAGCCCCCCCGGGACTAGCGGGCTCACCGGGGAGCTGTTTTTT; CDR3aa: CASSPPGTSGLTGELFF
v_gene: TRBV2; d_gene: TRBD1; abundance: .; j_gene: TRBJ1-1; CDR3nt: TGTGCCAGCATTCAGACCTCCGGGACAGCCCAAGCTTTCTTT; CDR3aa: CASIQTSGTAQAFF
v_gene: TRBV6-5; d_gene: .; abundance: .; j_gene: TRBJ2-7; CDR3nt: TGTGCCAGCAGTTATGGGGCGCTACCCTACGAGCAGTACTTC; CDR3aa: CASSYGALPYEQYF
v_gene: TRBV15; d_gene: .; abundance: .; j_gene: TRBJ2-1; CDR3nt: TGTGCCACCAGCTGGGTTGGGGACAAGTTCTTC; CDR3aa: CATSWVGDKFF
v_gene: TRBV7-6; d_gene: .; abundance: .; j_gene: TRBJ1-4; CDR3nt: TGTGCCAGCAGCCCGACGCAGGGGTTAGGTGAAAAACTGTTTTTT; CDR3aa: CASSPTQGLGEKLFF
v_gene: TRBV4-2; d_gene: .; abundance: .; j_gene: TRBJ1-4; CDR3nt: TGTGCCAGCAGCCAGGGGAGTCGTAATGAAAAACTGTTTTTT; CDR3aa: CASSQGSRNEKLFF
v_gene: TRBV28; d_gene: .; abundance: .; j_gene: TRBJ2-1; CDR3nt: TGTGCCAGCGAGGGTGTTGGCATAAATGAGCAGTTCTTC; CDR3aa: CASEGVGINEQFF
v_gene: TRBV10-1; d_gene: .; abundance: once; j_gene: TRBJ2-2; CDR3nt: TGCGCCAGCAGCTCAGGGGCTTGGACTGGGGAGCTGTTTTTT; CDR3aa: CASSSGAWTGELFF
v_gene: TRBV5-6; d_gene: TRBD1; abundance: .; j_gene: TRBJ1-4; CDR3nt: TGTGCCAGCAGCCGGACAGGGTTGGGTGAAAAACTGTTTTTT; CDR3aa: CASSRTGLGEKLFF
v_gene: TRBV27; d_gene: .; abundance: .; j_gene: TRBJ2-7; CDR3nt: TGTGCCAGCAGTTCGTCCGGGTCCTACGAGCAGTACTTC; CDR3aa: CASSSSGSYEQYF
v_gene: TRBV6-1; d_gene: .; abundance: .; j_gene: TRBJ2-2; CDR3nt: TGTGCCAGCAGGCTAGACTATTTCACCGGGGAGCTGTTTTTT; CDR3aa: CASRLDYFTGELFF
v_gene: TRBV27; d_gene: .; abundance: .; j_gene: TRBJ2-7; CDR3nt: TGTGCCAGCAGCTTAGACACTCCCTACGAGCAGTACTTC; CDR3aa: CASSLDTPYEQYF
v_gene: TRBV7-2; d_gene: .; abundance: .; j_gene: TRBJ2-7; CDR3nt: TGTGCCAGCAGCTTAAACTTTTTGCTAGCCTCCTACGAGCAGTACTTC; CDR3aa: CASSLNFLLASYEQYF
v_gene: TRBV5-6; d_gene: .; abundance: .; j_gene: TRBJ2-2; CDR3nt: TGTGCCAGCAGCTTGGGGCGGTTGGACACCGGGGAGCTGTTTTTT; CDR3aa: CASSLGRLDTGELFF